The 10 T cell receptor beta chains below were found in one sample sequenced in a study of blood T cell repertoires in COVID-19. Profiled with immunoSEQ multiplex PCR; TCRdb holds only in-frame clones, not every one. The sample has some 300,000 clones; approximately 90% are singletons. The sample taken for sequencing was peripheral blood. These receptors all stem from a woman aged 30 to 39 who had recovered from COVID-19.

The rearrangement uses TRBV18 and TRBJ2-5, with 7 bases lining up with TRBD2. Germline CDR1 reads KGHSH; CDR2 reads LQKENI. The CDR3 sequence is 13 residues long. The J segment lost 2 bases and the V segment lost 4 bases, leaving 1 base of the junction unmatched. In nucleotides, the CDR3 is TGTGCCAGCTCACGGACTAGTCAAGAGACCCAGTACTTC. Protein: CASSRTSQETQYF.

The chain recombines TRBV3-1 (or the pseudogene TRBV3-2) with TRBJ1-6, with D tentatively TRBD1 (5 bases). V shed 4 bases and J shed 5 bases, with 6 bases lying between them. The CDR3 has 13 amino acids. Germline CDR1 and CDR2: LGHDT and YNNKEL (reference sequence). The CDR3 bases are TGTGCCAGCAGCCGACAGAATAATTCACCCCTCCACTTT. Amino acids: CASSRQNNSPLHF.

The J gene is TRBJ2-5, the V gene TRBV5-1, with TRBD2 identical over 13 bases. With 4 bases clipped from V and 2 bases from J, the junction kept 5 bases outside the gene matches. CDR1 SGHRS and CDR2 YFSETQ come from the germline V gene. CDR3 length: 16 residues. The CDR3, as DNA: TGCGCCAGCAGCACCGGGACTAGCGGGGCGCAAGAGACCCAGTACTTC. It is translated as CASSTGTSGAQETQYF.

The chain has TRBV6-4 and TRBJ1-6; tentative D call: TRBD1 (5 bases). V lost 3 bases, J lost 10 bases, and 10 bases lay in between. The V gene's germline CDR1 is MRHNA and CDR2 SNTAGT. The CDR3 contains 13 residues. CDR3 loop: CASSEEWGSPLHF. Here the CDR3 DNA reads TGTGCCAGCAGTGAAGAGTGGGGCTCACCCCTCCACTTT.

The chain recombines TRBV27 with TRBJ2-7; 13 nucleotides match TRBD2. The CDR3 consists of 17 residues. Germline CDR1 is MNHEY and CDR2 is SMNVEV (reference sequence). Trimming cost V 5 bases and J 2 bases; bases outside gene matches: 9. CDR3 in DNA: TGTGCCAGCAGTACATCGGGACTAGCGGGGCTTACCTACGAGCAGTACTTC. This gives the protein CASSTSGLAGLTYEQYF.

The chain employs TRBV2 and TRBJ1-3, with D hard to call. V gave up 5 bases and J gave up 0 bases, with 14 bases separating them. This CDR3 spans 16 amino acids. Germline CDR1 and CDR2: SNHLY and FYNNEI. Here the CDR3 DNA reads TGTGCCAGCAGTCCTCCGGGATACCGCTCTGGAAACACCATATATTTT. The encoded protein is CASSPPGYRSGNTIYF.

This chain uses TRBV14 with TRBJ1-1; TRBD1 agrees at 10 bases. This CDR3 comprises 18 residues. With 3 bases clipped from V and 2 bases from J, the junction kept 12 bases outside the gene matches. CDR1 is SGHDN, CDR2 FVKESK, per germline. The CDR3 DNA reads TGTGCCAGCAGCCAGCACCGGGACAGGGGAAGAGGAAACACTGAAGCTTTCTTT. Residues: CASSQHRDRGRGNTEAFF.

CDR3 DNA sequence: TGCAGCGTTGGGGTTACAGGGGACACTGAAGCTTTCTTT. This sequence encodes CSVGVTGDTEAFF. The genes are TRBV29-1 and TRBJ1-1, with 7 nucleotides matching TRBD1. Germline V gene data show CDR1 as SQVTM and CDR2 as ANQGSEA. Unmatched junction bases numbered 5, after V lost 4 bases and J lost 3 bases. The CDR3 runs 13 residues.

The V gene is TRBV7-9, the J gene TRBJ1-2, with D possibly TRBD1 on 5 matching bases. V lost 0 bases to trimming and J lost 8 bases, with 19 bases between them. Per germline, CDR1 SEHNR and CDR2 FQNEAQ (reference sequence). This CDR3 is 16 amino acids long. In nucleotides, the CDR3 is TGTGCCAGCAGCTTAGCGGCGATAACAGGTTCTAACGGCTACACCTTC. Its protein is CASSLAAITGSNGYTF.

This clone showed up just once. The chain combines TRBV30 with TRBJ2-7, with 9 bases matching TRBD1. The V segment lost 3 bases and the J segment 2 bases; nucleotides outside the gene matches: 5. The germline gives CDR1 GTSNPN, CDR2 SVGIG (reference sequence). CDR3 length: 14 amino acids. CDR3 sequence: CAWRAGQGTYEQYF. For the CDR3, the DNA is TGTGCCTGGAGGGCGGGACAGGGAACCTACGAGCAGTACTTC. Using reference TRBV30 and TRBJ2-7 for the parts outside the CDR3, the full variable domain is SQTIHQWPATLVQPVGSPLSLECTVEGTSNPNLYWYRQAAGRGLQLLFYSVGIGQISSEVPQNLSASRPQDRQFILSSKKLLLSDSGFYLCAWRAGQGTYEQYFGPGTRLTVT.